This T cell receptor (beta chain) was captured in a study of cytomegalovirus exposure and HLA in healthy donors. The wider study: Previous work identified roughly 120 million unique TCR beta sequences from about 179 million T cells. Overall study findings and caveats: As a later analysis showed, a missense DCLRE1C variant was linked to trimming of TCR beta V- and J-genes. Prior analysis indicated that the majority of TCR beta V segments exhibited productivity approximately 87% or approximately 30% of the time.

Of note for this clone: Its antigen is unknown.

While unrecorded immune exposures were likely, the donors were nominally healthy when sampled. The CDR3 consists of 14 residues. Looked up from germline, CDR1 is MNHEY and CDR2 is SVGAGI. V was cut by 7 bases and J by 9 bases, with 18 bases left in between. Both 60 Vbeta primers and 13 Jbeta primers went into the PCR. TCRdb keeps only in-frame clones here, not all; method: immunoSEQ multiplex PCR. The sample yields about 160,000 clones, approximately 85% seen once. The rearrangement links TRBV6-5 to TRBJ2-2; tentatively, D is TRBD2 (5 bases). The sequencing input was PBMCs. The receptor's source is a man younger than 35 in good health and CMV-seropositive. The CDR3 reads CASTRGGMARELFF. The CDR3, as DNA: TGTGCCAGCACCCGGGGTGGGATGGCCCGGGAGCTGTTTTTT.